The sequence of this TCR beta chain was determined in a study of cytomegalovirus exposure and HLA in healthy donors. Across the study: In an early release, HLA-typed donors contributed some 80 million unique TCR sequences. Researchers found that approximately 85% of almost 400 genotyped donors fell within the Caucasian-associated ancestry cluster. Study-wide results and caveats: A prior analysis recorded that most TCR beta V segments were productive about 87% or about 30% of the time. Later, TCR association rates were found to vary by HLA locus, highest for DRB1 and lowest for HLA-C.

The PCR was carried out with 60 Vbeta primers and 13 Jbeta primers. Assay: immunoSEQ multiplex PCR; the TCRdb copy retains only in-frame clones and omits some. In the table there are roughly 80,000 clones, around 80% of which are singletons. This CDR3 contains 16 residues. Germline V CDR1 and CDR2: KGHSH, LQKENI. As for this clone: The antigen is unknown. At one of its ends the junction is not consistent with the germline gene, which may arise from a read error.

The chain links TRBV18 to TRBJ1-1, with D possibly TRBD1 on 5 matching bases. The sequenced sample consisted of PBMCs. This TCR was sampled from a male donor in good health and CMV-seronegative. The DNA of the CDR3 is TGTGCCAGCTCACCACCGGGAAAGGGGATGAACCCTGAAGCTTTCTTT. Translated, it gives CASSPPGKGMNPEAFF.